Sequencing of this T cell receptor beta chain was carried out in a study of immune evolution from preneoplasia to lung adenocarcinoma. Background on the study: HLA loss of heterozygosity: 6% to 7.5% AIS, roughly 15% MIA, around 35% ADC, none AAH.

Macro-dissection enriched premalignant or tumor cells before nucleic acid extraction. The method was immunoSEQ multiplex PCR; TCRdb's version includes in-frame clones alone and lacks a portion of them. Altogether 840 or so clones are present, around 85% being singletons, with the ten largest covering approximately 9%. V was pared by 0 bases and J by 6 bases, with 9 bases of the junction left unmatched. Germline V gene data show CDR1 as MNHEY and CDR2 as SVGAGI. The CDR3 is made up of 16 amino acids. The gene calls are TRBV6-5 and TRBJ1-2; 8 bases match TRBD1. Sequenced: FFPE atypical adenomatous hyperplasia tissue from the lung. Noted subset: atypical adenomatous hyperplasia (AAH), lung preneoplasia. The sequence was obtained from a person aged 70 to 85 with lung adenocarcinoma. DNA of the CDR3: TGTGCCAGCAGTTACTCGGGGACAGGTCTGTCGGATGGCTACACCTTC. This encodes CASSYSGTGLSDGYTF.